The 3 T cell receptor beta chains given below trace back to one sample, sequenced in a study of beta chain features in type 1 diabetes. Isolated RNA was reverse transcribed in full, so expressed TCRB transcripts were sequenced. Using immunoSEQ multiplex PCR, the repertoire was profiled, and TCRdb retains in-frame clones only, with some absent. The sample contains 970,000 or so clones, around a sixth of which appear only once. The sample was naive CD4+ T cells from blood. These receptors all come from a woman between 18 and 29 years old in good health.

The rearrangement joins TRBV28 to TRBJ2-1; D gene unclear. Germline CDR1 MDHEN, CDR2 SYDVKM. Trimming took 3 bases from V and 6 from J, leaving 15 bases between them. This CDR3 is built from 15 residues. The CDR3 is CASSLVERRFNEQFF. The CDR3 region has the DNA TGTGCCAGCAGTTTGGTAGAGCGACGGTTCAATGAGCAGTTCTTC.

In this sample, this clone turned up a few times. The CDR3 reads CASSLRVRQYNEQFF. Written as DNA, the CDR3 is TGTGCCAGCAGTTTAAGGGTTCGACAGTACAATGAGCAGTTCTTC. This rearrangement joins TRBV6-5 to TRBJ2-1, with a tentative D call TRBD1 (5 bases). The CDR3 sequence is 15 residues long. From germline, CDR1 is MNHEY and CDR2 SVGAGI. V lost 4 bases to trimming and J lost 4 bases, with 14 bases between them.

The genes are TRBV7-3 and TRBJ2-1; D not resolved. Trimming took off 6 bases at V and 3 bases at J, with 15 bases between the two ends. Germline CDR1 is SGHTA and CDR2 is FQGTGA. The CDR3 totals 15 residues. Here the CDR3 reads CASSVPNLGYNEQFF. The CDR3 region has the DNA TGTGCCAGCAGTGTTCCAAATTTGGGCTACAATGAGCAGTTCTTC.